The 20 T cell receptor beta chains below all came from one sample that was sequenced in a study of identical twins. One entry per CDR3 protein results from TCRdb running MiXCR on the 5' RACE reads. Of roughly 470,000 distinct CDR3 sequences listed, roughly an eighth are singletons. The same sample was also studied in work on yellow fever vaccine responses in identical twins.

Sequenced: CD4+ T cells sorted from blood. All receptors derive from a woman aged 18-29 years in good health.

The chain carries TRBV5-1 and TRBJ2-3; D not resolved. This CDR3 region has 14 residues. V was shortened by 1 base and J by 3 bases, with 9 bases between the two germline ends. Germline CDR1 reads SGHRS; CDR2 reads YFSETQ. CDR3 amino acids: CASSLSRNTDTQYF. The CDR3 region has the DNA TGCGCCAGCAGCTTGAGTCGGAATACAGATACGCAGTATTTT.

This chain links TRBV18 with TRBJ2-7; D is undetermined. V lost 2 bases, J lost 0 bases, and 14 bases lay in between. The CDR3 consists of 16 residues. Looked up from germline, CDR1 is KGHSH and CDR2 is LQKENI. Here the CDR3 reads CASSPSIRTSSYEQYF. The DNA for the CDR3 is TGTGCCAGCTCACCAAGCATCAGGACGAGCTCCTACGAGCAGTACTTC.

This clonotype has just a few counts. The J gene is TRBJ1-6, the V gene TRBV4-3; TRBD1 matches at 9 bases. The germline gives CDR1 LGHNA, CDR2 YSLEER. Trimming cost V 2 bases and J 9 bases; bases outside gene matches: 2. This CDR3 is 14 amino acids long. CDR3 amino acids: CASSQTQGASPLHF. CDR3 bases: TGCGCCAGCAGCCAAACACAGGGGGCTTCACCCCTCCACTTT.

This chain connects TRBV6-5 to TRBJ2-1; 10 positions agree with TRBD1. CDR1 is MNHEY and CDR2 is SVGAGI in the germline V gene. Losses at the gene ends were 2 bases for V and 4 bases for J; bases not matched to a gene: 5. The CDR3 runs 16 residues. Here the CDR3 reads CASSYQTGGAYNEQFF. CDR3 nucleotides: TGTGCCAGCAGTTACCAGACAGGGGGCGCTTACAATGAGCAGTTCTTC.

The CDR3 DNA reads TGTGCCAGCAGCAAATACCCCGGGGGGAAAAAAGAGACCCAGTACTTC. Its translation is CASSKYPGGKKETQYF. The chain carries TRBV21-1 and TRBJ2-5; no DNA check was done on the table's D call, TRBD1. TRBV21-1 is a known pseudogene. This CDR3 is 16 amino acids long.

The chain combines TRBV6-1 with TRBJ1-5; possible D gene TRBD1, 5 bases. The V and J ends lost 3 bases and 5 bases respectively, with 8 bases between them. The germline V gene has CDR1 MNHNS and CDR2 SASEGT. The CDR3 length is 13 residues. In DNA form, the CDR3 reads TGTGCCAGCAGTGACTGGGGGGATCAGCCCCAGCATTTT. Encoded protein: CASSDWGDQPQHF.

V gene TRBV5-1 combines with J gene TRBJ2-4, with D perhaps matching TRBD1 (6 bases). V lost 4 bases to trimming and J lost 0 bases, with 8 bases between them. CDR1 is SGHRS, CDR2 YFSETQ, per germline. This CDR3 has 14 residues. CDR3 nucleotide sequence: TGCGCCAGCAGCGCGACAGGAGCCAAAAACATTCAGTACTTC. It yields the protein CASSATGAKNIQYF.

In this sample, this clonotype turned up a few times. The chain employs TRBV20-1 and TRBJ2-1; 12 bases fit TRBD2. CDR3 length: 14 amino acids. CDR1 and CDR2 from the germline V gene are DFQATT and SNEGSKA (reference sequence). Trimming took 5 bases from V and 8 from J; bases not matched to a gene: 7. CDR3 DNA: TGCAGTGCTCCAAGACTAGCGGGAGATCATGAGCAGTTCTTC. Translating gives CSAPRLAGDHEQFF.

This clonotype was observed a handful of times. The CDR3 DNA sequence: TGTGCCACCAGCAGAGATCGGAGAAACAATGAGCAGTTCTTC. Amino acid sequence: CATSRDRRNNEQFF. This chain connects TRBV15 to TRBJ2-1; D gene uncertain. The CDR3 totals 14 residues. CDR1 LNHNV and CDR2 YYDKDF come from the germline V gene (reference sequence). Trimming took off 0 bases at V and 5 bases at J, with 8 bases between the two ends.

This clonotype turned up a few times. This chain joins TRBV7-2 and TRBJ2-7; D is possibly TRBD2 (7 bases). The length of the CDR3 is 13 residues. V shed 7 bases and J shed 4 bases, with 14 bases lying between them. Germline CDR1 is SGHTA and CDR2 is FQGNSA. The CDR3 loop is CASTKGGGYEQYF. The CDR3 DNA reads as TGTGCCAGCACCAAAGGGGGAGGGTACGAGCAGTACTTC.

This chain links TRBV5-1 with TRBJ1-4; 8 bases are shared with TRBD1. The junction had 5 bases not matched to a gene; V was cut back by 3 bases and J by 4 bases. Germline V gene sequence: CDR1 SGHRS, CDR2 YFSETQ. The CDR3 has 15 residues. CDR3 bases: TGCGCCAGCAGCTGGGGGACAGGCCGTAATGAAAAACTGTTTTTT. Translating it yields CASSWGTGRNEKLFF.

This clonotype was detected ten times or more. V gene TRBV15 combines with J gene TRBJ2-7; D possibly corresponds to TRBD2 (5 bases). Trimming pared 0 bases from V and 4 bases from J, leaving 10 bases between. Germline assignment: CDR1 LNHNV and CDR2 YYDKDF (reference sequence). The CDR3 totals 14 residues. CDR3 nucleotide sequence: TGTGCCACCAGCAGAGATCTGGGAGCTTACGAGCAGTACTTC. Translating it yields CATSRDLGAYEQYF.

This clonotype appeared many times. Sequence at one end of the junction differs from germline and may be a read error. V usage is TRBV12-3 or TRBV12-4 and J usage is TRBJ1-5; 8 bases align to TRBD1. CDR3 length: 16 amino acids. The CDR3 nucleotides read TGTGCCAGCAGTTTGGGACAGGCGATCTTCAATCAGCCTCAGCATTTT. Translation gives CASSLGQAIFNQPQHF.

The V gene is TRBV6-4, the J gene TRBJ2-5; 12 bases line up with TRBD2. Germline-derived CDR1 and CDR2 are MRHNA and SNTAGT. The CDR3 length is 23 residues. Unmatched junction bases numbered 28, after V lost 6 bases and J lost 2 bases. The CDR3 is CASRIKTNTVGLAGPKQQETQYF. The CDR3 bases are TGTGCCAGCAGAATCAAGACCAACACCGTCGGACTAGCGGGACCAAAGCAACAAGAGACCCAGTACTTC.

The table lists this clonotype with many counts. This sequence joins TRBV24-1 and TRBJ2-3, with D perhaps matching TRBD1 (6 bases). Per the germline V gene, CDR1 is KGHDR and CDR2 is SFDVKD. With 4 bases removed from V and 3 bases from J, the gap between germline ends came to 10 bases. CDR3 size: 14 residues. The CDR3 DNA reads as TGTGCCACCAGTGACGTGCAGGGGACAGATACGCAGTATTTT. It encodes CATSDVQGTDTQYF.

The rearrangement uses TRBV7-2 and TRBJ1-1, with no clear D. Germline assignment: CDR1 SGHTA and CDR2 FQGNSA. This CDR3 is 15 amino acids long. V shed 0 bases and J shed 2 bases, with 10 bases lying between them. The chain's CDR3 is CASSLAIDINTEAFF. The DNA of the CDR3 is TGTGCCAGCAGCTTAGCTATAGACATTAACACTGAAGCTTTCTTT. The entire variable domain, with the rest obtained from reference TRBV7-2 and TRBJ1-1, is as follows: GAGVSQSPSNKVTEKGKDVELRCDPISGHTALYWYRQSLGQGLEFLIYFQGNSAPDKSGLPSDRFSAERTGGSVSTLTIQRTQQEDSAVYLCASSLAIDINTEAFFGQGTRLTVV.

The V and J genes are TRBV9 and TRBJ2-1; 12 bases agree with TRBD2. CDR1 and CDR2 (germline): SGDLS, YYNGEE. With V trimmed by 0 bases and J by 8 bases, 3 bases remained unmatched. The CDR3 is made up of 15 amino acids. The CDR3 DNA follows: TGTGCCAGCAGCGTAGCTAGCGGGGGGGTCGATGAGCAGTTCTTC. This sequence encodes CASSVASGGVDEQFF.

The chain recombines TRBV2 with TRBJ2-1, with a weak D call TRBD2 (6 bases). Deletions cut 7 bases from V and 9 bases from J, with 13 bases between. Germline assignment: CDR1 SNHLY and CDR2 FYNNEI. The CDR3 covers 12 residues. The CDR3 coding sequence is TGTGCCAGCAAACTGGGGGGTGCTGAGCAGTTCTTC. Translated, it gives CASKLGGAEQFF.

The CDR3 sequence: CASSSIVGGPAGWRRELFF. The CDR3 DNA reads as TGTGCCAGCAGCTCAATAGTAGGAGGACCGGCCGGGTGGAGGAGGGAGCTGTTTTTT. This chain joins TRBV11-1 and TRBJ2-2, with D possibly matching TRBD2 (5 bases). This CDR3 region has 19 residues. The V gene lost 4 bases and the J gene lost 9 bases, with 30 bases spanning the gap. The germline V gene encodes CDR1 SGHAT and CDR2 FQDESV (reference sequence).

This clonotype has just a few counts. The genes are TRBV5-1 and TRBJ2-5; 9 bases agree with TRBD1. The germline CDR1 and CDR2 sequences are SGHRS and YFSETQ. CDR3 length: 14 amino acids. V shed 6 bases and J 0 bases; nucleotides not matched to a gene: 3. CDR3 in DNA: TGCGCCAGCACTAGGGACAGGGACCAAGAGACCCAGTACTTC. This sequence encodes CASTRDRDQETQYF.